The 2 T cell receptor beta chains given below trace back to one sample, sequenced in a study of blood T cell repertoires in COVID-19. Data came from immunoSEQ multiplex PCR; TCRdb stores just in-frame clones and leaves some out. The sample has about 220,000 clones; roughly 84% are singletons. Input material: peripheral blood. These receptors all stem from a woman of 80 years or more with acute or convalescent COVID-19.

The chain uses TRBV19 and TRBJ1-5; TRBD1 matches 8 bases. With V trimmed by 3 bases and J by 6 bases, 19 bases remained unmatched. CDR1 and CDR2 from the germline V gene are LNHDA and SQIVND (reference sequence). The CDR3 runs to 19 residues. In nucleotides, the CDR3 is TGTGCCAGTAGTATCGGACAGGGAGGTGTGTACGCCGTCGGTCAGCCCCAGCATTTT. It is translated as CASSIGQGGVYAVGQPQHF.

In its sample, this clone was seen a few times. The V gene is TRBV6-2 or TRBV6-3, the J gene TRBJ2-4; 13 nucleotides agree with TRBD2. Germline trimming cut 5 bases from V and 0 bases from J; bases unmatched to any gene: 10. CDR3 size: 19 residues. Looked up from germline, CDR1 is MNHEY and CDR2 is SVGEGT. CDR3 DNA sequence: TGTGCCAGCAGTCCCCCAAGACTAGCGGGGGGTGTAGCCAAAAACATTCAGTACTTC. Protein sequence: CASSPPRLAGGVAKNIQYF.